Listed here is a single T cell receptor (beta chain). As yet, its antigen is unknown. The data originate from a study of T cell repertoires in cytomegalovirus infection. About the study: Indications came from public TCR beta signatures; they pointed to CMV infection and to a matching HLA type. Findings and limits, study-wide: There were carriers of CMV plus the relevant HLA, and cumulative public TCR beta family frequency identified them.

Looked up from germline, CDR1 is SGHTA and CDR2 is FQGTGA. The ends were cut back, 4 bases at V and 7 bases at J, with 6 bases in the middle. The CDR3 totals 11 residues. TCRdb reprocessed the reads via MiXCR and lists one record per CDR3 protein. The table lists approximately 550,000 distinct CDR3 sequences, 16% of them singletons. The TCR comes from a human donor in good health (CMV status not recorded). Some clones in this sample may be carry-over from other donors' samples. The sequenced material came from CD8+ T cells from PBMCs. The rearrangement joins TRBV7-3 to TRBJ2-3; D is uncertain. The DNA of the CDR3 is TGTGCCAGCAGCTCAGATAATACGCAGTATTTT. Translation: CASSSDNTQYF.